This T cell receptor (beta chain) is drawn from a study of shared T cell receptors in the human thymus. CDR1 and CDR2 (germline): MNHNS, SASEGT. Trimming removed 2 bases at V and 2 bases at J, with 8 bases between. This CDR3 has 14 residues. Sequenced by immunoSEQ multiplex PCR; TCRdb stores in-frame clones only, minus some. The sample shows some 720,000 clones, around nine tenths of them seen only once. The same data also went into a second study, on human thymus T cells.

This TCR was recovered from a boy younger than two with a congenital heart defect. Sequenced: thymocytes. V and J are TRBV6-1 and TRBJ2-3; D may be TRBD1 (5 bases). DNA for the CDR3: TGTGCCAGCAGTGAAAGGGGCCCCACAGATACGCAGTATTTT. This codes for CASSERGPTDTQYF.